This paragraph covers one TCR beta chain sequence. What it binds is unknown. These data originate in a study of vaccination effects on CD4 cells after COVID-19. The CDR3 is 15 amino acids. V dropped 0 bases and J dropped 10; count of bases not matched to a gene: 4. Germline V gene sequence: CDR1 SGHVS, CDR2 FNYEAQ. Clones were sequenced by immunoSEQ multiplex PCR, and TCRdb holds only the in-frame ones, with some missing. The profile covers tens of thousands of clones, with 70% to 75% appearing a single time and under 2% taken by the ten largest. CD4+ T cells specific for antigen were expanded with viral peptide pools by the ViraFEST assay before sequencing. It was after roughly ten days of culture that CD4+ T cells were isolated. Previously uninfected by SARS-CoV-2, the vaccine recipients also showed negative nucleocapsid antibodies. Every well housed about 1.8 million PBMC, which grew in culture alongside 10 IU/ml IL-2 and around 10 ug/ml peptides.

J is TRBJ1-6 and V is TRBV7-6, with 9 bases identical to TRBD1. This receptor was taken from a human donor who received a COVID-19 vaccine. The input for sequencing was CD4+ T cells from PBMCs cultured with HCoV-229E spike peptides, taken before COVID-19 vaccination. CDR3 amino acids: CASSLAAQGASPLHF. The CDR3 DNA sequence: TGTGCCAGCAGCTTAGCCGCACAGGGGGCCTCACCCCTCCACTTT.